These 6 T cell receptor beta chains came from one sample sequenced in a study of CD8 T cells in ankylosing spondylitis. Study-level findings and limits: Ankylosing spondylitis blood appeared to be characterized by a TCR beta motif of several highly homologous variants.

Their target antigens are unknown. MiXCR was run by TCRdb on the 5' RACE reads, yielding one entry per CDR3 protein. The sample lists about 210,000 distinct CDR3 sequences, more than 5.5% occurring once. The sequencing sample was made of blood, either unsorted or a sorted T cell fraction (not recorded which). The origin of the receptors is a male donor with ankylosing spondylitis.

The chain has TRBV13 and TRBJ2-7, with D possibly called TRBD1 or TRBD2 (6 bases each). In germline, CDR1 is PRHDT, CDR2 FYEKMQ (reference sequence). The CDR3 totals 18 residues. V lost 4 bases, J lost 0 bases, and 22 bases lay in between. CDR3: CASSSPGDGGLSSYEQYF. For the CDR3, the DNA is TGTGCCAGCAGCTCGCCCGGTGACGGGGGCCTAAGCTCCTACGAGCAGTACTTC.

This clonotype was detected many times. The rearrangement joins TRBV30 to TRBJ2-5; D not certain. The CDR3 consists of 12 residues. With 0 bases removed from V and 4 bases from J, the gap between germline ends came to 6 bases. Germline assignment: CDR1 GTSNPN and CDR2 SVGIG (reference sequence). The CDR3: CAWSVLGETQYF. In DNA form, the CDR3 reads TGTGCCTGGAGTGTACTCGGAGAGACCCAGTACTTC.

This clonotype was counted at least ten times. The rearrangement links TRBV10-2 to TRBJ1-1, with D maybe TRBD1 (5 bases). The CDR3 runs 11 residues. Germline V gives CDR1 WSHSY, CDR2 SAAADI. V lost 4 bases and J 6 bases, leaving 6 bases between the germline ends. CDR3 coding DNA: TGCGCCAGCAGTGTAGGGGCTGAAGCTTTCTTT. This sequence encodes CASSVGAEAFF.

The table lists this clonotype with many counts. The V gene is TRBV27, the J gene TRBJ2-7, with TRBD2 matching over 10 bases. Germline V gene sequence: CDR1 MNHEY, CDR2 SMNVEV (reference sequence). Trimming removed 4 bases from V and 2 bases from J; junction bases left unmatched: 11. The CDR3 length is 17 residues. The CDR3 loop is CASSSKGLAEVPYEQYF. In DNA form, the CDR3 reads TGTGCCAGCAGTTCTAAAGGACTAGCGGAGGTGCCCTACGAGCAGTACTTC.

This clonotype was detected many times. The rearrangement joins TRBV29-1 to TRBJ1-1; 10 nucleotides align to TRBD1. This CDR3 has 15 amino acids. Germline trimming cut 7 bases from V and 5 bases from J; bases unmatched to any gene: 13. Germline lookup yields CDR1 SQVTM and CDR2 ANQGSEA. The CDR3 loop is CSARRTGGARTEAFF. For the CDR3, the DNA is TGCAGCGCCCGGCGGACAGGGGGGGCAAGAACTGAAGCTTTCTTT.

This clonotype has a count of ten or more. The rearrangement uses TRBV12-3 or TRBV12-4 and TRBJ2-7, with 8 bases that match TRBD1. This CDR3 is built from 14 residues. V shed 1 base and J 7 bases; nucleotides not matched to a gene: 6. CDR3 DNA sequence: TGTGCCAGCAGTTTAGAGGGACAGGACTGGGAGCAGTACTTC. Residues: CASSLEGQDWEQYF.